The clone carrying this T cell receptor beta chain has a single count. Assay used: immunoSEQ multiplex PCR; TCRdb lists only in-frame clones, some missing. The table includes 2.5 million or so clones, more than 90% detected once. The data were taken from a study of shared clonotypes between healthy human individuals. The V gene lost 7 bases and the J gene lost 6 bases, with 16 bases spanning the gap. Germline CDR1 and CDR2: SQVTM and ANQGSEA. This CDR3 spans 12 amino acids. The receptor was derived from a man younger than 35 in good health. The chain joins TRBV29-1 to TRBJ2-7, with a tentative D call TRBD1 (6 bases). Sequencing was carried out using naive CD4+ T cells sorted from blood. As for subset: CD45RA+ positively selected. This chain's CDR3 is CSGAQGNGEQYF. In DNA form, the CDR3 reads TGCAGCGGGGCACAGGGTAACGGCGAGCAGTACTTC.